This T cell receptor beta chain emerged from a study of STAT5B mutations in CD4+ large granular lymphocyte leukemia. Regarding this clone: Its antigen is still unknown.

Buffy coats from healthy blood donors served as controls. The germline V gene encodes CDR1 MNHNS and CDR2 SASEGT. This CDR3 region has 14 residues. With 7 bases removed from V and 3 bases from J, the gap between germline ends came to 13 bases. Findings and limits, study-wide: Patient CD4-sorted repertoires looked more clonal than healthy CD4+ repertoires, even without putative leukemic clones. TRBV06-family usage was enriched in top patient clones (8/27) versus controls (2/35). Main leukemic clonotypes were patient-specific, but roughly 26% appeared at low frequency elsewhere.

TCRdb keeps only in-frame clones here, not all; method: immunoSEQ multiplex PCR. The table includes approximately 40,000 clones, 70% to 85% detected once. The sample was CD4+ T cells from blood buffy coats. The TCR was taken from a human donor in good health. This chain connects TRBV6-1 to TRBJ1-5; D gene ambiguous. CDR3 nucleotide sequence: TGTGCCAGCACCCCGACCCGGGACAATCAGCCCCAGCATTTT. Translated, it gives CASTPTRDNQPQHF.